The T cell receptor beta chain under discussion was sequenced for a study of spatial heterogeneity in lung cancer. Background on the study: Sequence detection consistently recorded a greater number of beta-chain than alpha-chain sequences.

Noted time point: sample taken at primary tumor resection. The donor group consisted of around 77 patients who had untreated, early-stage non-small cell lung cancer. The study sequenced unsorted whole RNA from tumor, nontumor lung or frozen PBMC. Broader study findings: The study found that expanded intratumoral alpha and beta TCR counts tracked tumor mutation counts.

Via MiXCR, TCRdb re-called the 5' RACE reads, giving one row per CDR3 protein. The repertoire has about 6,800 distinct CDR3 sequences, roughly an eighth of them found once; the top ten carry 9.5% to 10%. Unmatched junction bases numbered 3, after V lost 0 bases and J lost 7 bases. Germline CDR1 reads MNHEY; CDR2 reads SVGEGT. The CDR3 is 14 residues long. On this clonotype: Its antigen is undetermined. The library was prepared for alpha chains; this beta chain is a stray read, so its frequency means little.

The V call is TRBV6-2 or TRBV6-3, the J call TRBJ1-5; 7 bases line up with TRBD1. This receptor was identified in a male donor with early-stage non-small cell lung cancer. The source material was lung tumor tissue, sampled at surgery. The CDR3 nucleotides read TGTGCCAGCAGTTACTCCGGACAGGCCCAGCCCCAGCATTTT. Residues: CASSYSGQAQPQHF.